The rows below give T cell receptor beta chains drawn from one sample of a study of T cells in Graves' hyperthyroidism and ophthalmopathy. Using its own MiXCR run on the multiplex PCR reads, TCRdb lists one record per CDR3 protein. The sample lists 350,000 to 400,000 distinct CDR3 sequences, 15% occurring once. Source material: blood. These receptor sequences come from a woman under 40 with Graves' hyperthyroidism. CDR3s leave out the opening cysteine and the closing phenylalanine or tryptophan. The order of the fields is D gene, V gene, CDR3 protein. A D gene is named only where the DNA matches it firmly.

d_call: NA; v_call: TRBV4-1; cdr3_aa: ASSQDLGLATYEQY
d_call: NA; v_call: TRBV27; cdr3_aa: ASSFRRGTGIYEQY
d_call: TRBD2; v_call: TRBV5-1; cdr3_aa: ASSFRGLAGNNEQF
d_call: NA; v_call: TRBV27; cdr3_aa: ASSGQYNSPLH
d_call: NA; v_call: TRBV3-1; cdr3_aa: ASSQDTGPTTSYEQY
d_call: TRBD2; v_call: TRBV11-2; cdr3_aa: ASSNGLVGRRYNEQF
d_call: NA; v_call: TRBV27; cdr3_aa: ASSPWGGGNTIY
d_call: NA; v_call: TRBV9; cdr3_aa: ASSVAPQGYEGYT
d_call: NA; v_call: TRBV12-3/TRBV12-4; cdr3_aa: ASSHFGSVSYEQY
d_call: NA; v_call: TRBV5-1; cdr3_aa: ASSSGTKNTEAF
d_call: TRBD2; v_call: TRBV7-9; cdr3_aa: ASSPRPGLAGETQY
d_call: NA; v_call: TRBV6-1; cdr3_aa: ASMRSEEETQY
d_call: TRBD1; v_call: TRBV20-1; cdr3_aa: SARDVRQGWDNTEAF
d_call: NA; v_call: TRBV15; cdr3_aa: ATSTDLESSNYYNEQF
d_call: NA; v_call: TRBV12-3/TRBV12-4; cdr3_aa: ASSLVPGELF
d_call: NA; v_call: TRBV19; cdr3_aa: ASSIGRTLNTGELF
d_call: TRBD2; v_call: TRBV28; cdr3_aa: ASSGMGGRIGELF
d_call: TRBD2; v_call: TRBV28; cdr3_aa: ASSTPGLAGKDTQY
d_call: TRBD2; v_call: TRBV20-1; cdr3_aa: SARGLAGDEQF
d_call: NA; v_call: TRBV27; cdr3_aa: ASNGQNTDTQY
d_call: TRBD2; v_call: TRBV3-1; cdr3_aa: ASSQVSGRVPY
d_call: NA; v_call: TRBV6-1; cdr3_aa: ASRTSQDVETQY